The 4 T cell receptor beta chains listed next were all sequenced from one sample in a study of T cell responses to AZD1222 COVID-19 vaccine. TCRdb keeps only in-frame clones here, not all; method: immunoSEQ multiplex PCR. In the table there are approximately 150,000 clones, roughly 92% of which are singletons. Here the sequenced sample was peripheral blood, taken 28 days after the second AZD1222 dose. The receptors originated from an adult who received the AZD1222 COVID-19 vaccine.

This clone has just one count. The chain links TRBV14 to TRBJ1-2; no definite D call. CDR3 length: 16 residues. V was cut by 4 bases and J by 3 bases, with 18 bases left in between. Looked up from germline, CDR1 is SGHDN and CDR2 is FVKESK. The CDR3 nucleotides read TGTGCCAGCAGCCCTCGAACGGGGAATAGCTACTATGGCTACACCTTC. This sequence encodes CASSPRTGNSYYGYTF.

This clone has only one observation. The chain joins TRBV5-1 to TRBJ2-7; 9 bases are shared with TRBD1. The V gene's germline CDR1 is SGHRS and CDR2 YFSETQ. V shed 4 bases and J 6 bases; nucleotides not matched to a gene: 8. The CDR3 consists of 14 residues. For the CDR3, the DNA is TGCGCCAGCAGCCCGGACAGGGGAGTGGGCGAGCAGTACTTC. Encoded protein: CASSPDRGVGEQYF.

The rearrangement joins TRBV3-1 (or the pseudogene TRBV3-2) to TRBJ1-1; D remains unclear. Germline CDR1 reads LGHDT; CDR2 reads YNNKEL (reference sequence). The CDR3 spans 13 residues. V was pared by 0 bases and J by 6 bases, with 8 bases between. In DNA, the CDR3 is TGTGCCAGCAGCCAAGACTCGGGTGCTGAAGCTTTCTTT. Translation gives CASSQDSGAEAFF.

The table lists this clone with a count of one. The chain couples TRBV5-5 to TRBJ2-5; a weak D match, TRBD2 (6 bases). The CDR3 runs 14 residues. Germline CDR1 SGHKS, CDR2 YYEKEE (reference sequence). The V end was cut by 1 base, the J end by 2 bases, with 9 bases between. Written as DNA, the CDR3 is TGTGCCAGCAGCTTGCCTCGGGAGCAAGAGACCCAGTACTTC. As protein: CASSLPREQETQYF.